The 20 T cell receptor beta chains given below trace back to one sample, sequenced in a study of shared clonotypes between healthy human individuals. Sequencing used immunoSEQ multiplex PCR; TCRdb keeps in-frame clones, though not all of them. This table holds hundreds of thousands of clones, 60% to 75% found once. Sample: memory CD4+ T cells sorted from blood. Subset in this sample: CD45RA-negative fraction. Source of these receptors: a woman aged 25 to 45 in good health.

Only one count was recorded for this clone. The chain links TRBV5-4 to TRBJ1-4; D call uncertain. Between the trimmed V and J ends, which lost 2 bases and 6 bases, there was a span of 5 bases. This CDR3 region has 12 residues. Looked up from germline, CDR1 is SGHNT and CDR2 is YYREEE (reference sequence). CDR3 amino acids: CASSLEDEKLFF. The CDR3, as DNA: TGTGCCAGCAGCTTAGAAGATGAAAAACTGTTTTTT.

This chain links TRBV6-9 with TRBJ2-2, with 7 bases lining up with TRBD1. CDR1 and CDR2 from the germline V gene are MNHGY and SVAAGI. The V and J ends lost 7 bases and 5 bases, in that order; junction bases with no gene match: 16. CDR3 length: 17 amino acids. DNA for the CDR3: TGTGCCAGCACCTCCCCACGAAGCCCGACAGGGACCGGGGAGCTGTTTTTT. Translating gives CASTSPRSPTGTGELFF.

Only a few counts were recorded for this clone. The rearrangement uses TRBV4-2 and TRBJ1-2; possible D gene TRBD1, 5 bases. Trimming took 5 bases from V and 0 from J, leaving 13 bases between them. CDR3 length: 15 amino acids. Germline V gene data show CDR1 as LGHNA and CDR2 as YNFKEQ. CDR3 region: CASSLMQGANYGYTF. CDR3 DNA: TGTGCCAGCAGCTTAATGCAGGGAGCTAACTATGGCTACACCTTC.

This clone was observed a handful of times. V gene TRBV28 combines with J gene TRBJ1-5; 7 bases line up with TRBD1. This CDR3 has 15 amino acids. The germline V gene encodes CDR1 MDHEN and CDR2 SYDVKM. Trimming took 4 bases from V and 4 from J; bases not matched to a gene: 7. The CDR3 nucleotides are TGTGCCAGCAGTTCATCACAGGGGTTTAATCAGCCCCAGCATTTT. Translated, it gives CASSSSQGFNQPQHF.

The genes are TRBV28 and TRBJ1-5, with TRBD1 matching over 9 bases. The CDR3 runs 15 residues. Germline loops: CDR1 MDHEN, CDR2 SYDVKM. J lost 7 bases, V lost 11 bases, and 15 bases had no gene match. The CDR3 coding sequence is TGTGCCGGAGCACCCGGGACAGGGCAGCGGCAGCCCCAGCATTTT. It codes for CAGAPGTGQRQPQHF.

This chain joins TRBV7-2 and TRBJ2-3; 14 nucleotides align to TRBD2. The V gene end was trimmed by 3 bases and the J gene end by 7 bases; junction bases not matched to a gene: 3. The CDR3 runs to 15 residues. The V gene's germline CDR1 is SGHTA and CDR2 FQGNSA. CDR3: CASSFGLAGGYTQYF. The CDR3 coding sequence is TGTGCCAGCAGCTTTGGACTAGCGGGAGGTTATACGCAGTATTTT.

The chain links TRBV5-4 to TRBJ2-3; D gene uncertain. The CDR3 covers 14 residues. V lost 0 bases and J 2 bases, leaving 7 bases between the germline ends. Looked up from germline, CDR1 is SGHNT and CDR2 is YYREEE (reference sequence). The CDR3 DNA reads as TGTGCCAGCAGCTTGGCGTCCCTCACAGATACGCAGTATTTT. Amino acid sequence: CASSLASLTDTQYF. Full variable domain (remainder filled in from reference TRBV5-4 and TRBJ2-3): ETGVTQSPTHLIKTRGQQVTLRCSSQSGHNTVSWYQQALGQGPQFIFQYYREEENGRGNFPPRFSGLQFPNYSSELNVNALELDDSALYLCASSLASLTDTQYFGPGTRLTVL.

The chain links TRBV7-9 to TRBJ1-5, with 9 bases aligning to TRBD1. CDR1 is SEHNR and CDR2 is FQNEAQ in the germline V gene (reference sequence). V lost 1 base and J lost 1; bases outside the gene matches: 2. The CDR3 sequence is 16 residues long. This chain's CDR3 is CASSLGTGASNQPQHF. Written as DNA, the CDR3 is TGTGCCAGCAGCTTAGGGACAGGGGCCAGCAATCAGCCCCAGCATTTT.

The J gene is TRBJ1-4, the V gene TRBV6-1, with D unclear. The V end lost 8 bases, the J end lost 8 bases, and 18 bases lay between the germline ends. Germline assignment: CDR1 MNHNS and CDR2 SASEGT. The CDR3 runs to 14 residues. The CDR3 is CASGSGRTAEKLFF. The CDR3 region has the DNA TGTGCCAGCGGCTCCGGGCGCACCGCGGAAAAACTGTTTTTT.

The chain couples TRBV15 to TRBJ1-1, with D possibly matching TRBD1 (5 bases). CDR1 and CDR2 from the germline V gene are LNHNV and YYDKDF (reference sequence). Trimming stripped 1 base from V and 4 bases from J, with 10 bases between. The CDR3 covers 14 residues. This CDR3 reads CATSRGGLGTEAFF. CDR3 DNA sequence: TGTGCCACCAGCAGAGGGGGCCTGGGCACTGAAGCTTTCTTT.

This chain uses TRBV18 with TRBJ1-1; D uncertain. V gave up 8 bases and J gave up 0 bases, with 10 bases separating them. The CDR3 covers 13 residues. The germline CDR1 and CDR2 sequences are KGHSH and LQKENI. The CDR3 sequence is CASTSGLNTEAFF. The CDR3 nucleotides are TGTGCCAGCACCTCCGGGCTGAACACTGAAGCTTTCTTT.

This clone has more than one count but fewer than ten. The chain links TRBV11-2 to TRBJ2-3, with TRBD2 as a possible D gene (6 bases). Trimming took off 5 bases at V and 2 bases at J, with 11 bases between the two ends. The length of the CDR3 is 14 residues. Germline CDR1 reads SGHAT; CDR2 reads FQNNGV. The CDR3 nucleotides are TGTGCCAGCAGCGAGGGGACTCACACAGATACGCAGTATTTT. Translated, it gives CASSEGTHTDTQYF. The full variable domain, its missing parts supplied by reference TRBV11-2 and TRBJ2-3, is EAGVAQSPRYKIIEKRQSVAFWCNPISGHATLYWYQQILGQGPKLLIQFQNNGVVDDSQLPKDRFSAERLKGVDSTLKIQPAKLEDSAVYLCASSEGTHTDTQYFGPGTRLTVL.

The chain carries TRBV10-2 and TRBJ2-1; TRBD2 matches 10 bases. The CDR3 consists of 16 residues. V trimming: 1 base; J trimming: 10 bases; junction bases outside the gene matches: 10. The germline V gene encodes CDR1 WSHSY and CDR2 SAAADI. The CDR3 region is CASSEWASGSFNEQFF. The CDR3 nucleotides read TGCGCCAGCAGTGAGTGGGCTAGCGGGAGTTTTAACGAGCAGTTCTTC.

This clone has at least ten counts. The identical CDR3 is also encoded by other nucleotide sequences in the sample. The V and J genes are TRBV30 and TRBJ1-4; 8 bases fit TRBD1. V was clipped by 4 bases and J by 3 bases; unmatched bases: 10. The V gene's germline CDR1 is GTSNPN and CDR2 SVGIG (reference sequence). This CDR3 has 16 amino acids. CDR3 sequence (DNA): TGTGCCTGGAAAGGGGCAGGGGGCACGGCTAATGAAAAACTGTTTTTT. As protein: CAWKGAGGTANEKLFF.

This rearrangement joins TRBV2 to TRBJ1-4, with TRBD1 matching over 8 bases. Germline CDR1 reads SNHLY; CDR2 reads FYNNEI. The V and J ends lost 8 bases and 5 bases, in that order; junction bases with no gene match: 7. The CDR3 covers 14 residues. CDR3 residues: CASVPTGENEKLFF. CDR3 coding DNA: TGTGCCAGCGTCCCGACAGGGGAGAATGAAAAACTGTTTTTT.

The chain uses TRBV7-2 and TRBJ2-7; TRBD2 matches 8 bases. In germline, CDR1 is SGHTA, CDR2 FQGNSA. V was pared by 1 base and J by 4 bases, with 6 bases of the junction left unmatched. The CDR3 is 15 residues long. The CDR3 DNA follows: TGTGCCAGCAGCTTAGTAACGGGGGGGCGGTACGAGCAGTACTTC. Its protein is CASSLVTGGRYEQYF.

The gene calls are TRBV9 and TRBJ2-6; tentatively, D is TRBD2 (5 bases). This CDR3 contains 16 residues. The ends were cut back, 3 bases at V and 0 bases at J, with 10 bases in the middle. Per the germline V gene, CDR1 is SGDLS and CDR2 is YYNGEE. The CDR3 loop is CASSEGLTSGANVLTF. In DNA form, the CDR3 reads TGTGCCAGCAGCGAAGGACTGACCTCTGGGGCCAACGTCCTGACTTTC.

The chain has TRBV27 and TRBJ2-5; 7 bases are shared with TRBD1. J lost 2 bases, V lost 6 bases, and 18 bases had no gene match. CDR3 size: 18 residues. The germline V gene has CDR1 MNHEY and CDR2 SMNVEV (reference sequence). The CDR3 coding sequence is TGTGCCAGCAGCGAGGGTTTACCAAACAGGGGTAAACAAGAGACCCAGTACTTC. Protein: CASSEGLPNRGKQETQYF.

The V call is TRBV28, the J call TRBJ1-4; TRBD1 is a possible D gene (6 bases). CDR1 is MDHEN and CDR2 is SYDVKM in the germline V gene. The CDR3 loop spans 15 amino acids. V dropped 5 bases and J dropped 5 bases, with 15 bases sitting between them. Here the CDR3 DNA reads TGTGCCAGCAGTAAGGGGGGACACGAGAATGAAAAACTGTTTTTT. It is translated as CASSKGGHENEKLFF.

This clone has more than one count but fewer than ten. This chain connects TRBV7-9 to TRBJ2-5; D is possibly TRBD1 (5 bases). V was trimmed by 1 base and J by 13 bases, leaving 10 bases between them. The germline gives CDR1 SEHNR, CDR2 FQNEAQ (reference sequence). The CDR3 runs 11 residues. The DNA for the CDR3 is TGTGCCAGCAGCTTAGAGGGGCCTCCGTACTTC. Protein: CASSLEGPPYF. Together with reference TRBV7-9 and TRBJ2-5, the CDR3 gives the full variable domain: DTGVSQNPRHKITKRGQNVTFRCDPISEHNRLYWYRQTLGQGPEFLTYFQNEAQLEKSRLLSDRFSAERPKGSFSTLEIQRTEQGDSAMYLCASSLEGPPYFGPGTRLLVL.